Shown below are 32 T cell receptor beta chains from a single sample sequenced in a study of identifying expanded T cells in peripheral blood. Method: immunoSEQ multiplex PCR; TCRdb's copy keeps in-frame clones and lacks some. The table records tens of thousands of clones, more than 75% of them present only once. Sequencing was carried out using blood. The receptors derive from a person between 18 and 75 years old in good health.

This chain connects TRBV6-4 to TRBJ2-3; 10 nucleotides align to TRBD2. Germline assignment: CDR1 MRHNA and CDR2 SNTAGT. Germline trimming cut 2 bases from V and 2 bases from J; bases unmatched to any gene: 4. The CDR3 sequence is 16 residues long. The CDR3 nucleotides are TGTGCCAGCAGTGACGAAAGCGGGAGGGCCACAGATACGCAGTATTTT. This sequence encodes CASSDESGRATDTQYF.

Ten or more counts support this clone. The chain joins TRBV2 to TRBJ1-1; 8 bases fit TRBD1. The V gene end was trimmed by 6 bases and the J gene end by 5 bases; junction bases not matched to a gene: 5. CDR1 SNHLY and CDR2 FYNNEI come from the germline V gene. The CDR3 covers 13 residues. For the CDR3, the DNA is TGTGCCAGCAGGGACAGGGCAGAGACTGAAGCTTTCTTT. This gives the protein CASRDRAETEAFF. Looking up the rest from reference TRBV2 and TRBJ1-1 gives the full variable domain: EPEVTQTPSHQVTQMGQEVILRCVPISNHLYFYWYRQILGQKVEFLVSFYNNEISEKSEIFDDQFSVERPDGSNFTLKIRSTKLEDSAMYFCASRDRAETEAFFGQGTRLTVV.

The chain recombines TRBV27 with TRBJ2-2; D call uncertain. Looked up from germline, CDR1 is MNHEY and CDR2 is SMNVEV (reference sequence). This CDR3 is 11 amino acids long. V lost 8 bases, J lost 7 bases, and 8 bases lay in between. CDR3 in DNA: TGTGCCAGCTCACCTGGCGGGGAGCTGTTTTTT. The encoded protein is CASSPGGELFF.

This rearrangement joins TRBV7-9 to TRBJ1-1; 7 nucleotides match TRBD1. Trimming at V came to 3 bases and at J to 1 base, leaving 8 bases not matched to a gene. Germline loops: CDR1 SEHNR, CDR2 FQNEAQ (reference sequence). The length of the CDR3 is 16 residues. CDR3 nucleotide sequence: TGTGCCAGCAGCTTTCCCCGAGGGGGCCAGAACACTGAAGCTTTCTTT. Translated: CASSFPRGGQNTEAFF.

This chain uses TRBV7-9 with TRBJ1-1; weak D call: TRBD1 (5 bases). Germline V lookup: CDR1 SEHNR, CDR2 FQNEAQ (reference sequence). V was pared by 1 base and J by 2 bases, with 8 bases between. The length of the CDR3 is 14 residues. CDR3 residues: CASSLGGDNTEAFF. In nucleotides, the CDR3 is TGTGCCAGCAGCTTAGGAGGGGATAACACTGAAGCTTTCTTT.

The gene calls are TRBV28 and TRBJ1-4; D is perhaps TRBD1 (5 bases). Trimming left V 5 bases short and J 3 bases short, with 16 bases between. This CDR3 is built from 16 residues. Germline lookup yields CDR1 MDHEN and CDR2 SYDVKM. CDR3 in DNA: TGTGCCAGCAGTATTACGTCGACAGACCCTAATGAAAAACTGTTTTTT. Its translation: CASSITSTDPNEKLFF. The complete variable domain, with remaining parts taken from reference TRBV28 and TRBJ1-4, reads DVKVTQSSRYLVKRTGEKVFLECVQDMDHENMFWYRQDPGLGLRLIYFSYDVKMKEKGDIPEGYSVSREKKERFSLILESASTNQTSMYLCASSITSTDPNEKLFFGSGTQLSVL.

This clone appeared a single time. J is TRBJ1-1 and V is TRBV4-1; D is unclear. Germline V gene lookup returns CDR1 MGHRA and CDR2 YSYEKL. The CDR3 contains 16 residues. The ends were cut back, 0 bases at V and 1 base at J, with 12 bases in the middle. The DNA for the CDR3 is TGCGCCAGCAGCCAAGATGTTAACCGGGGGAACACTGAAGCTTTCTTT. This sequence encodes CASSQDVNRGNTEAFF.

This clone was recorded once. The V gene is TRBV7-3, the J gene TRBJ2-5; 8 bases align to TRBD1. This CDR3 comprises 16 residues. Germline CDR1 reads SGHTA; CDR2 reads FQGTGA. V gave up 3 bases and J gave up 1 base; unmatched junction bases: 7. CDR3: CASSLGQAPSQETQYF. The CDR3 DNA is TGTGCCAGCAGCTTGGGACAGGCCCCTTCCCAAGAGACCCAGTACTTC.

The rearrangement joins TRBV18 to TRBJ1-6; TRBD1 matches 7 bases. The CDR3 is 13 amino acids. Germline V gene sequence: CDR1 KGHSH, CDR2 LQKENI. The junction had 1 base not matched to a gene; V was cut back by 3 bases and J by 8 bases. CDR3 bases: TGTGCCAGCTCACCGGACAGGCATTCACCCCTCCACTTT. Translated, it gives CASSPDRHSPLHF. Complete variable domain (other parts from reference TRBV18 and TRBJ1-6): NAGVMQNPRHLVRRRGQEARLRCSPMKGHSHVYWYRQLPEEGLKFMVYLQKENIIDESGMPKERFSAEFPKEGPSILRIQQVVRGDSAAYFCASSPDRHSPLHFGNGTRLTVT.

The CDR3 protein is CASSQEGGGNEQFF. The CDR3 DNA is TGTGCCAGCAGCCAGGAGGGCGGGGGGAATGAGCAGTTCTTC. The chain carries TRBV2 and TRBJ2-1, with 8 bases lining up with TRBD2. V lost 6 bases and J lost 7; bases outside the gene matches: 8. There are 14 residues in the CDR3. Germline loops: CDR1 SNHLY, CDR2 FYNNEI.

This chain links TRBV5-8 with TRBJ2-7; 10 nucleotides line up with TRBD1. V lost 0 bases, J lost 1 base, and 1 base stayed unmatched. CDR1 and CDR2 (germline): SGHTS, YDEGEE. This CDR3 has 15 amino acids. The CDR3 bases are TGTGCCAGCAGCTTGGCGGGACAGGGGTCCTACGAGCAGTACTTC. It is translated as CASSLAGQGSYEQYF.

The table lists this clone with a few counts. The rearrangement joins TRBV2 to TRBJ2-5; 11 bases fit TRBD2. With V trimmed by 0 bases and J by 2 bases, 5 bases remained unmatched. The germline gives CDR1 SNHLY, CDR2 FYNNEI. The CDR3 has 17 residues. The CDR3 sequence: CASSEAWLAGGQETQYF. The CDR3 region has the DNA TGTGCCAGCAGTGAAGCGTGGCTAGCGGGGGGTCAAGAGACCCAGTACTTC. Looking up the rest from reference TRBV2 and TRBJ2-5 gives the full variable domain: EPEVTQTPSHQVTQMGQEVILRCVPISNHLYFYWYRQILGQKVEFLVSFYNNEISEKSEIFDDQFSVERPDGSNFTLKIRSTKLEDSAMYFCASSEAWLAGGQETQYFGPGTRLLVL.

This clone was observed a single time. CDR3 sequence (DNA): TGTGCCAGCAATCGGGACCCCGCCAGCACAGATACGCAGTATTTT. This codes for CASNRDPASTDTQYF. The chain couples TRBV19 to TRBJ2-3; tentatively, D is TRBD1 or TRBD2 (5 bases each). This CDR3 spans 15 amino acids. The V gene's germline CDR1 is LNHDA and CDR2 SQIVND (reference sequence). Between the trimmed V and J ends, which lost 9 bases and 0 bases, there was a span of 16 bases.

The V and J genes are TRBV5-6 and TRBJ1-3; 10 bases agree with TRBD1. The CDR3 covers 14 residues. After removal of 4 bases from V and 8 bases from J, the junction contained 6 bases not matched to a gene. Germline loops: CDR1 SGHDT, CDR2 YYEEEE. CDR3 amino acids: CASSPRTGGYTIYF. The CDR3 nucleotides are TGTGCCAGCAGCCCAAGGACAGGGGGTTACACCATATATTTT.

The chain recombines TRBV2 with TRBJ1-2, with a tentative D call TRBD1 (5 bases). The CDR3 is 15 residues long. Trimming left V 7 bases short and J 0 bases short, with 15 bases between. Germline loops: CDR1 SNHLY, CDR2 FYNNEI. The CDR3 protein is CASNSGGGTNYGYTF. CDR3 coding DNA: TGTGCCAGCAACTCGGGCGGGGGTACTAACTATGGCTACACCTTC.

The rearrangement links TRBV5-6 to TRBJ1-5, with D uncertain. This CDR3 contains 13 residues. V shed 4 bases and J shed 7 bases, with 12 bases lying between them. Germline CDR1 SGHDT, CDR2 YYEEEE. The CDR3 DNA follows: TGTGCCAGCAGCCCCTATGGGCGGCAGCCCCAGCATTTT. It codes for CASSPYGRQPQHF.

The rearrangement joins TRBV10-3 to TRBJ2-2; tentatively, D is TRBD1 (6 bases). The CDR3 contains 14 residues. The ends were cut back, 4 bases at V and 1 base at J, with 7 bases in the middle. Germline-derived CDR1 and CDR2 are ENHRY and SYGVKD. The CDR3 is CAISARGNTGELFF. The CDR3 coding sequence is TGTGCCATCAGTGCCAGGGGGAACACCGGGGAGCTGTTTTTT.

Here the CDR3 DNA reads TGCGCCAGCAGCTTACCGACCCGGAGCAATGAGCAGTTCTTC. Its protein product is CASSLPTRSNEQFF. The chain uses TRBV5-1 and TRBJ2-1; D gene ambiguous. The CDR3 covers 14 residues. The V end lost 2 bases, the J end lost 6 bases, and 12 bases lay between the germline ends. Per germline, CDR1 SGHRS and CDR2 YFSETQ.

The V gene is TRBV25-1, the J gene TRBJ2-7; 9 nucleotides agree with TRBD1. The CDR3 totals 15 residues. Germline loops: CDR1 MGHDK, CDR2 SYGVNS. The V gene end was trimmed by 5 bases and the J gene end by 2 bases; junction bases not matched to a gene: 7. The chain's CDR3 is CASSPTGGLTYEQYF. The CDR3 bases are TGTGCCAGCAGTCCAACAGGGGGCCTTACCTACGAGCAGTACTTC.

In its sample, this clone was seen a few times. This chain links TRBV19 with TRBJ2-5, with a weak D call TRBD2 (6 bases). The CDR3 spans 14 residues. V was cut by 2 bases and J by 5 bases, with 12 bases left in between. Germline loops: CDR1 LNHDA, CDR2 SQIVND (reference sequence). The CDR3 is CASSIQGGVETQYF. The CDR3 DNA is TGTGCCAGTAGTATACAGGGAGGAGTGGAGACCCAGTACTTC. Drawing the rest from reference TRBV19 and TRBJ2-5, the complete variable domain is DGGITQSPKYLFRKEGQNVTLSCEQNLNHDAMYWYRQDPGQGLRLIYYSQIVNDFQKGDIAEGYSVSREKKESFPLTVTSAQKNPTAFYLCASSIQGGVETQYFGPGTRLLVL.

V is TRBV30 and J is TRBJ2-7; D is perhaps TRBD1 or TRBD2 (6 bases each). The CDR3 runs 14 residues. V was trimmed by 3 bases and J by 2 bases, leaving 14 bases between them. Looked up from germline, CDR1 is GTSNPN and CDR2 is SVGIG (reference sequence). In DNA, the CDR3 is TGTGCCTGGAGGAAGAGGGGGAGGACCTACGAGCAGTACTTC. Its protein product is CAWRKRGRTYEQYF.

In this sample, this clone turned up a few times. The rearrangement links TRBV15 to TRBJ2-7; the D gene is possibly TRBD2 (6 bases). Germline V gene data show CDR1 as LNHNV and CDR2 as YYDKDF (reference sequence). This CDR3 spans 14 amino acids. The V end lost 1 base, the J end lost 3 bases, and 10 bases lay between the germline ends. The CDR3 DNA reads as TGTGCCACCAGCAGAGGGGACTCCGTCTACGAGCAGTACTTC. Amino acids: CATSRGDSVYEQYF.

The genes are TRBV14 and TRBJ2-1; no reliable D call. The CDR3 runs to 14 residues. From germline, CDR1 is SGHDN and CDR2 FVKESK. Trimming removed 2 bases from V and 9 bases from J, with 14 bases in between. CDR3 bases: TGTGCCAGCAGCCAACCTCCTTCTTTCGGTGAGCAGTTCTTC. Translation gives CASSQPPSFGEQFF.

This chain uses TRBV28 with TRBJ1-5, with TRBD1 identical over 8 bases. J was trimmed by 0 bases and V by 6 bases; bases with no gene match: 4. The CDR3 is made up of 15 amino acids. Germline CDR1 is MDHEN and CDR2 is SYDVKM. CDR3 loop: CASRDRVRSNQPQHF. CDR3 in DNA: TGTGCCAGCAGGGACAGGGTCCGTAGCAATCAGCCCCAGCATTTT.

CDR3 residues: CASSLVAGTGDSPLHF. As DNA, the CDR3 is TGTGCCAGCAGCTTAGTCGCAGGGACAGGGGATTCACCCCTCCACTTT. The chain recombines TRBV7-9 with TRBJ1-6; 10 nucleotides align to TRBD1. Germline V gene sequence: CDR1 SEHNR, CDR2 FQNEAQ (reference sequence). The CDR3 covers 16 residues. With V trimmed by 1 base and J by 8 bases, 5 bases remained unmatched.

The chain carries TRBV29-1 and TRBJ2-3; either TRBD1 or TRBD2 may supply D (5 bases each). Germline CDR1 and CDR2: SQVTM and ANQGSEA. V was trimmed by 7 bases and J by 2 bases, leaving 13 bases between them. This CDR3 is 13 amino acids long. CDR3 protein: CSAGTLDTDTQYF. CDR3 DNA sequence: TGCAGCGCCGGGACCCTCGACACAGATACGCAGTATTTT.

The chain employs TRBV6-1 and TRBJ2-3; D remains ambiguous. The CDR3 spans 15 residues. Trimming cost V 7 bases and J 3 bases, with 17 bases left between them. Looked up from germline, CDR1 is MNHNS and CDR2 is SASEGT. The CDR3 sequence: CASMIGQAMTDTQYF. The CDR3 coding sequence is TGTGCCAGCATGATTGGCCAGGCAATGACAGATACGCAGTATTTT.

The genes are TRBV7-2 and TRBJ2-6; D could derive from TRBD1 or TRBD2 (5 bases each). Between the trimmed V and J ends, which lost 1 base and 0 bases, there was a span of 10 bases. The CDR3 length is 17 residues. Germline CDR1 and CDR2: SGHTA and FQGNSA. Here the CDR3 reads CASSLGGRISGANVLTF. DNA of the CDR3: TGTGCCAGCAGCTTAGGGGGACGGATCTCTGGGGCCAACGTCCTGACTTTC.

The chain joins TRBV5-6 to TRBJ1-2; 9 bases map to TRBD1. V lost 4 bases and J lost 5; bases outside the gene matches: 15. The V gene's germline CDR1 is SGHDT and CDR2 YYEEEE. The CDR3 extends over 17 amino acids. The CDR3 bases are TGTGCCAGCAGCCCCGGGACAGGGAGGGGTTTGTTTTATGGCTACACCTTC. The encoded protein is CASSPGTGRGLFYGYTF.

This rearrangement joins TRBV30 to TRBJ2-7, with 9 positions matching TRBD1. From germline, CDR1 is GTSNPN and CDR2 SVGIG (reference sequence). J lost 7 bases, V lost 2 bases, and 6 bases had no gene match. The CDR3 extends over 13 amino acids. CDR3 sequence: CAWSLGQGGEQYF. The CDR3, as DNA: TGTGCCTGGAGTCTGGGACAGGGTGGGGAGCAGTACTTC.

This chain joins TRBV2 and TRBJ2-7; D is perhaps TRBD1 (6 bases). The CDR3 runs to 12 residues. Germline CDR1 is SNHLY and CDR2 is FYNNEI. Between the trimmed V and J ends, which lost 10 bases and 4 bases, there was a span of 14 bases. The CDR3 nucleotides read TGTGCCACGTCACTGGGGGCGTACGAGCAGTACTTC. It encodes CATSLGAYEQYF.

The genes are TRBV5-1 and TRBJ2-1, with D perhaps being TRBD1 or TRBD2 (5 bases each). This CDR3 has 17 amino acids. Deletions cut 2 bases from V and 0 bases from J, with 15 bases between. The germline V gene has CDR1 SGHRS and CDR2 YFSETQ. CDR3 nucleotide sequence: TGCGCCAGCAGCTTCGGGACGGAGCCGAGCTCCTACAATGAGCAGTTCTTC. Its translation: CASSFGTEPSSYNEQFF.